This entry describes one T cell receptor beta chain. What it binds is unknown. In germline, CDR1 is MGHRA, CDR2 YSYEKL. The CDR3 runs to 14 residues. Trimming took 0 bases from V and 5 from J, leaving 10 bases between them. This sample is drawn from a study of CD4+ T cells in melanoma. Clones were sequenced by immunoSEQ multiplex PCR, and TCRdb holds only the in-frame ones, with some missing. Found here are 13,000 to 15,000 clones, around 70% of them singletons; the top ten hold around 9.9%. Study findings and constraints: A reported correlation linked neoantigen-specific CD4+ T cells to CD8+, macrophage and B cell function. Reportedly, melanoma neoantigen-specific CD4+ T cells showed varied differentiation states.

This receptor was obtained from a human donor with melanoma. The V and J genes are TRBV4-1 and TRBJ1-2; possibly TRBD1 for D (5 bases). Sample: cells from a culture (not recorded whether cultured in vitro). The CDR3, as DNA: TGCGCCAGCAGCCAAGAACGGGGGGGATATGGCTACACCTTC. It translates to CASSQERGGYGYTF.